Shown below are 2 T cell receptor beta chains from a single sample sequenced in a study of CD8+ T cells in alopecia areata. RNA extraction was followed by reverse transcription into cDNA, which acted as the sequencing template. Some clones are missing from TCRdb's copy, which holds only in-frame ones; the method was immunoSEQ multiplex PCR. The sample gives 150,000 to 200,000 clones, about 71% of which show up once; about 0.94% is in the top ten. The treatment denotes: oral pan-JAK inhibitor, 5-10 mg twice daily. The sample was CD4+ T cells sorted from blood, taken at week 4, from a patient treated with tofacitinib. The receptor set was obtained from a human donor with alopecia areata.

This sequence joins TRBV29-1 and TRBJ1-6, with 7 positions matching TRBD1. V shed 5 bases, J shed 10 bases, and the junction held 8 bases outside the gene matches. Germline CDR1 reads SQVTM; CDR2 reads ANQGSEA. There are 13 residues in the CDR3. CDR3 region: CSVRGQAESPLHF. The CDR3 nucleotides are TGCAGCGTTCGTGGACAGGCCGAGTCACCCCTCCACTTT.

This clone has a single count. This CDR3 is CASSLISGANVLTF. In nucleotides, the CDR3 is TGTGCCAGCAGCTTGATCTCTGGGGCCAACGTCCTGACTTTC. The chain combines TRBV5-6 with TRBJ2-6; D gene ambiguous. V was shortened by 1 base and J by 0 bases, with 2 bases between the two germline ends. The CDR3 runs 14 residues. Looked up from germline, CDR1 is SGHDT and CDR2 is YYEEEE.